The following is a T cell receptor (beta chain) sequence with its context. Its antigen is not identified. CDR1 and CDR2 (germline): SGHDT, YYEEEE. Trimming shortened V by 6 bases and J by 3 bases, and 10 bases separated the two germline ends. The CDR3 spans 12 residues. A second PCR of 7 to 11 cycles used a sample-barcoded 5' primer and a J-beta primer mix. TCRdb itself ran the 5' RACE reads through MiXCR, one entry per CDR3 protein. The data contain approximately 1.5 million distinct CDR3 sequences, 42% of them singletons. This sample was taken from a study of blood T cells in healthy people across ages. Study-wide background: About one barcoded beta molecule per two T cells was the capture yield of template switching.

General observations from the study: Older individuals had lower TCR beta diversity per million T cells (the decline was roughly linear).

This TCR was recovered from a woman aged 18-30 years in good health. Sequenced: blood. V usage is TRBV5-6 and J usage is TRBJ2-7; no definite D call. The CDR3 DNA is TGTGCCAGCAACACGGGCTACTACGAGCAGTACTTC. Protein sequence: CASNTGYYEQYF.